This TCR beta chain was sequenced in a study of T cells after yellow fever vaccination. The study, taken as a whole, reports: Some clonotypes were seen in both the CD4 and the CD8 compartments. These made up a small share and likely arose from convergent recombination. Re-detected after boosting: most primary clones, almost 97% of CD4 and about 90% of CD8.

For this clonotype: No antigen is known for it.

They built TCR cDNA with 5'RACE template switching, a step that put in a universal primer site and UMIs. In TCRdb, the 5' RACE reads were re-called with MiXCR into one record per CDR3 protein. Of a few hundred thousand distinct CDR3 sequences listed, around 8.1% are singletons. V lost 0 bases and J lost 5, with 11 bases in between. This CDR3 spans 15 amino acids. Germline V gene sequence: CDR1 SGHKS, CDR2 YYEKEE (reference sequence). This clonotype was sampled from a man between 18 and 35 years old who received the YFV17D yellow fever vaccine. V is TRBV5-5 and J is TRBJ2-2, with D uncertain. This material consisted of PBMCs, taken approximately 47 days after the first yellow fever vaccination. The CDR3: CASSLEGTATGELFF. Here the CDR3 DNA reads TGTGCCAGCAGCTTGGAGGGCACCGCGACCGGGGAGCTGTTTTTT.